What follows are 15 T cell receptor beta chains derived from one specimen sequenced in a study of T cell repertoires in cytomegalovirus infection. One entry per CDR3 protein, called by TCRdb with MiXCR from the reads. The data show about 300,000 distinct CDR3 sequences, roughly 9.3% seen once. The sequencing input was PBMCs. The origin of the receptors is a human donor in good health (CMV status not recorded). Some clones in this sample may be carry-over from other donors' samples.

Many counts were recorded for this clonotype. The chain couples TRBV6-2 or TRBV6-3 to TRBJ1-1; no reliable D call. CDR1 and CDR2 from the germline V gene are MNHEY and SVGEGT. This CDR3 has 14 amino acids. The V end was cut by 2 bases, the J end by 6 bases, with 13 bases between. The chain's CDR3 is CASSYLDLRAEAFF. Written as DNA, the CDR3 is TGTGCCAGCAGTTACCTGGACCTCCGGGCTGAAGCTTTCTTT.

The table lists this clonotype with many counts. The rearrangement joins TRBV12-3 or TRBV12-4 to TRBJ1-6; 8 bases fit TRBD1. The J segment lost 7 bases and the V segment lost 3 bases, leaving 2 bases of the junction unmatched. CDR3 length: 14 amino acids. CDR3 DNA sequence: TGTGCCAGCAGTTTGGACAGGGTGAATTCACCCCTCCACTTT. This codes for CASSLDRVNSPLHF.

This clonotype has more than one count but fewer than ten. The chain uses TRBV20-1 and TRBJ2-3; 9 nucleotides match TRBD2. Germline assignment: CDR1 DFQATT and CDR2 SNEGSKA (reference sequence). The CDR3 is 13 residues long. J was trimmed by 10 bases and V by 3 bases; bases with no gene match: 8. The CDR3 DNA reads as TGCAGTGCTAGTCCGGCTAGCGGGGTTGCGCAGTATTTT. As protein: CSASPASGVAQYF.

This clonotype was picked up many times. The chain combines TRBV10-3 with TRBJ2-1, with 15 bases identical to TRBD2. There are 15 residues in the CDR3. Trimming took 6 bases from V and 8 from J; bases not matched to a gene: 5. CDR1 and CDR2 (germline): ENHRY, SYGVKD. This CDR3 is CAIRGLAGGSHEQFF. CDR3 coding DNA: TGTGCCATCAGAGGACTAGCGGGGGGGTCGCATGAGCAGTTCTTC.

This clonotype occurred many times. This rearrangement joins TRBV28 to TRBJ2-6, with 14 bases fitting TRBD2. The germline CDR1 and CDR2 sequences are MDHEN and SYDVKM. V lost 2 bases to trimming and J lost 0 bases; unmatched junction nucleotides: 6. This CDR3 region has 20 residues. The CDR3 DNA is TGTGCCAGCAGTTTACTGACTAGCGGGGGGGTGGGCTCTGGGGCCAACGTCCTGACTTTC. This encodes CASSLLTSGGVGSGANVLTF.

Only a few counts were recorded for this clonotype. This rearrangement joins TRBV20-1 to TRBJ1-6; D not certain. CDR1 and CDR2 (germline): DFQATT, SNEGSKA (reference sequence). The V and J ends lost 6 bases and 4 bases respectively, with 10 bases between them. The CDR3 loop spans 13 amino acids. CDR3 protein: CSASLGYNSPLHF. CDR3 bases: TGCAGTGCCTCCTTGGGGTATAATTCACCCCTCCACTTT.

With regard to this clonotype: A much larger clonotype is one base distant, so this may be a read error. The final CDR3 position lacks the conserved phenylalanine or tryptophan, pointing to a likely read error. The gene calls are TRBV4-1 and TRBJ2-5; D could derive from TRBD1 or TRBD2 (5 bases each). Trimming shortened V by 0 bases and J by 2 bases, and 10 bases separated the two germline ends. Per the germline V gene, CDR1 is MGHRA and CDR2 is YSYEKL. CDR3 length: 15 amino acids. The CDR3 protein is CASSQDIGTQETQYS. In DNA, the CDR3 is TGCGCCAGCAGCCAAGATATAGGGACGCAAGAGACCCAGTACTCC.

This clonotype was counted at least ten times. This chain uses TRBV7-3 with TRBJ2-4; 9 positions match TRBD1. The CDR3 loop spans 15 amino acids. Germline CDR1 SGHTA, CDR2 FQGTGA. V trimming: 6 bases; J trimming: 6 bases; junction bases outside the gene matches: 9. The DNA of the CDR3 is TGTGCCAGCAGTCCTGGGACAGGGAGGGGAAACATTCAGTACTTC. Its protein is CASSPGTGRGNIQYF.

There are many counts of this clonotype. The V call is TRBV5-6, the J call TRBJ2-5; tentatively, D is TRBD1 or TRBD2 (6 bases each). Germline V gene data show CDR1 as SGHDT and CDR2 as YYEEEE. CDR3 length: 16 residues. The V end was cut by 4 bases, the J end by 3 bases, with 19 bases between. CDR3 in amino acids: CASSPPGGTQEETQYF. CDR3 nucleotide sequence: TGTGCCAGCAGCCCCCCCGGCGGGACACAAGAAGAGACCCAGTACTTC.

In the case of this clonotype: This may be a read error: a much more frequent sequence differs by one nucleotide. The V and J genes are TRBV5-4 and TRBJ2-7; 9 nucleotides line up with TRBD1. With 0 bases clipped from V and 3 bases from J, the junction kept 4 bases outside the gene matches. The CDR3 covers 15 residues. Per the germline V gene, CDR1 is SGHNT and CDR2 is YYREEE (reference sequence). The CDR3 here is CASSLAGTGNYEQYV. The CDR3 region has the DNA TGTGCCAGCAGCTTGGCCGGGACAGGGAACTACGAGCAGTACGTC.

This clonotype came up many times. The chain recombines TRBV29-1 with TRBJ2-4, with TRBD2 identical over 7 bases. Trimming cost V 6 bases and J 5 bases; bases outside gene matches: 10. The CDR3 is made up of 14 amino acids. The germline gives CDR1 SQVTM, CDR2 ANQGSEA. CDR3 loop: CSVAQKGRENIQYF. The CDR3 DNA sequence: TGCAGCGTCGCCCAGAAGGGGAGGGAAAACATTCAGTACTTC.

In its sample, this clonotype was seen many times. The chain has TRBV27 and TRBJ1-1, with D possibly TRBD1 on 5 matching bases. The CDR3 runs 15 residues. The germline V gene encodes CDR1 MNHEY and CDR2 SMNVEV (reference sequence). Trimming stripped 4 bases from V and 0 bases from J, with 12 bases between. In DNA form, the CDR3 reads TGTGCCAGCAGTTCCCGATGGGGGGTGAACACTGAAGCTTTCTTT. This translates into CASSSRWGVNTEAFF.

There are many counts of this clonotype. This rearrangement joins TRBV7-8 to TRBJ2-5, with 8 bases that match TRBD2. CDR1 SGHVS and CDR2 FQNEAQ come from the germline V gene. Losses at the gene ends were 5 bases for V and 5 bases for J; bases not matched to a gene: 7. The CDR3 is 14 residues long. The CDR3 protein is CASSTQGGGETQYF. The DNA for the CDR3 is TGTGCCAGCAGCACACAGGGCGGGGGGGAGACCCAGTACTTC.

This clonotype came up many times. V gene TRBV20-1 combines with J gene TRBJ2-3, with a weak D call TRBD2 (7 bases). The CDR3 runs to 13 residues. V was shortened by 6 bases and J by 5 bases, with 15 bases between the two germline ends. The germline CDR1 and CDR2 sequences are DFQATT and SNEGSKA (reference sequence). The DNA for the CDR3 is TGCAGTGCCCACCCAAGGGGGGGAGATACGCAGTATTTT. Protein product: CSAHPRGGDTQYF.

This clonotype has at least ten counts. The chain uses TRBV5-8 and TRBJ1-3; D unclear. The CDR3 spans 15 residues. Germline CDR1 reads SGHTS; CDR2 reads YDEGEE. Trimming left V 4 bases short and J 0 bases short, with 11 bases between. The CDR3 protein is CASSTGPDSGNTIYF. The CDR3 DNA reads TGTGCCAGCAGCACGGGTCCCGACTCTGGAAACACCATATATTTT.